This T cell receptor beta chain was recorded in a study of blood T cells in healthy people across ages. This clonotype was observed many times. What it binds is unknown. The CDR3 is made up of 13 amino acids. The V and J ends lost 4 bases and 8 bases, in that order; junction bases with no gene match: 5. Germline assignment: CDR1 GTSNPN and CDR2 SVGIG (reference sequence). Study-level findings and limits: In these data, TCR beta diversity tracked strongly with naive T cell percentage.

Combining a sample-barcoded 5' primer with a J-beta primer mix, a second PCR ran for roughly 7 to 12 cycles. MiXCR, applied by TCRdb to the 5' RACE reads, yields one record per CDR3 protein. The data hold 550,000 to 650,000 distinct CDR3 sequences, with roughly 31% observed a single time. Sequences were obtained from blood. V usage is TRBV30 and J usage is TRBJ2-1; 10 nucleotides align to TRBD1. The TCR originated in a woman aged 80 or over in good health. The CDR3 DNA reads as TGTGCCTGGACTGGGGACAGGGGCCATGAGCAGTTCTTC. Protein: CAWTGDRGHEQFF.